Following are 10 T cell receptor beta chains from one sample sequenced in a study of cytomegalovirus exposure and HLA in healthy donors. The PCR ran on 60 Vbeta and 13 Jbeta primers. Method: immunoSEQ multiplex PCR; TCRdb's copy keeps in-frame clones and lacks some. The table shows 85,000 to 120,000 clones, with 82% occurring only once. Material: PBMCs. The receptors shown here come from a man in his fifties in good health and CMV-seronegative.

J is TRBJ1-5 and V is TRBV30, with D perhaps TRBD1 (5 bases). This CDR3 region has 13 residues. In germline, CDR1 is GTSNPN, CDR2 SVGIG (reference sequence). V lost 2 bases and J lost 7, with 12 bases in between. CDR3: CAWSRGEEQPQHF. The CDR3 nucleotides read TGTGCCTGGAGTCGGGGGGAAGAACAGCCCCAGCATTTT.

The genes are TRBV27 and TRBJ1-1, with D maybe TRBD1 (6 bases). Germline CDR1 is MNHEY and CDR2 is SMNVEV (reference sequence). This CDR3 is 14 amino acids long. Trimming removed 8 bases from V and 10 bases from J, with 23 bases in between. CDR3 in DNA: TGTGCCAGCTCCCCGACAGGCTACCCCATTGGAGCTTTCTTT. As protein: CASSPTGYPIGAFF.

This clone was seen only once. The chain recombines TRBV9 with TRBJ2-3; D unresolved. The CDR3 loop spans 13 amino acids. Germline V lookup: CDR1 SGDLS, CDR2 YYNGEE. The ends were cut back, 1 base at V and 4 bases at J, with 7 bases in the middle. The CDR3 DNA reads TGTGCCAGCAGCGTACATCAGGCAGATACGCAGTATTTT. As protein: CASSVHQADTQYF.

The chain combines TRBV6-1 with TRBJ2-2; tentative D call: TRBD1 (5 bases). The CDR3 sequence is 15 residues long. Deletions cut 3 bases from V and 0 bases from J, with 8 bases between. The germline V gene encodes CDR1 MNHNS and CDR2 SASEGT. CDR3 in amino acids: CASSELGANTGELFF. The CDR3 DNA is TGTGCCAGCAGTGAGCTAGGGGCGAACACCGGGGAGCTGTTTTTT.

The chain joins TRBV5-1 to TRBJ2-7; 7 bases agree with TRBD1. The CDR3 loop spans 15 amino acids. CDR1 and CDR2 (germline): SGHRS, YFSETQ. The trim removed 1 base at V and 3 bases at J, leaving 7 bases unmatched. CDR3 region: CASSLTIDRDYEQYF. The DNA for the CDR3 is TGCGCCAGCAGCTTGACTATCGACAGGGACTACGAGCAGTACTTC.

The chain is built from TRBV18 and TRBJ1-1; D perhaps matches TRBD1 (6 bases). The CDR3 is made up of 16 amino acids. V lost 2 bases to trimming and J lost 4 bases, with 17 bases between them. Germline V gene data show CDR1 as KGHSH and CDR2 as LQKENI. CDR3 in amino acids: CASSPTWTVDRTEAFF. As DNA, the CDR3 is TGTGCCAGCTCACCAACCTGGACAGTGGACCGCACTGAAGCTTTCTTT.

This clone was seen a handful of times. The J gene is TRBJ2-2, the V gene TRBV15, with D perhaps matching TRBD2 (6 bases). V was shortened by 8 bases and J by 1 base, with 14 bases between the two germline ends. Germline CDR1 and CDR2: LNHNV and YYDKDF (reference sequence). The CDR3 contains 15 residues. This CDR3 is CATGLTGENTGELFF. CDR3 nucleotide sequence: TGTGCCACCGGCCTGACGGGGGAGAACACCGGGGAGCTGTTTTTT.

V usage is TRBV21-1 and J usage is TRBJ2-7; no check of the table's D call, TRBD1, against the DNA was made. TRBV21-1 is a recognized pseudogene. This CDR3 is 14 amino acids long. The CDR3 DNA reads TGTGCCGGCCAGATGGGACAGGTGACCTACGAGCAGTACTTC. Translated, it gives CAGQMGQVTYEQYF.

V and J are TRBV2 and TRBJ2-3; 11 bases match TRBD2. Germline CDR1 is SNHLY and CDR2 is FYNNEI. The CDR3 length is 16 residues. V gave up 6 bases and J gave up 2 bases; unmatched junction bases: 7. The CDR3 DNA reads as TGTGCCAGCAGCCGTGGGACTAGCGGAACCACAGATACGCAGTATTTT. Its protein product is CASSRGTSGTTDTQYF. The full variable domain, with the rest looked up from reference TRBV2 and TRBJ2-3, is EPEVTQTPSHQVTQMGQEVILRCVPISNHLYFYWYRQILGQKVEFLVSFYNNEISEKSEIFDDQFSVERPDGSNFTLKIRSTKLEDSAMYFCASSRGTSGTTDTQYFGPGTRLTVL.

The chain links TRBV27 to TRBJ2-7; 9 bases align to TRBD1. With 5 bases clipped from V and 1 base from J, the junction kept 6 bases outside the gene matches. The CDR3 sequence is 15 residues long. CDR1 and CDR2 from the germline V gene are MNHEY and SMNVEV (reference sequence). CDR3 protein: CASSTPGQGSYEQYF. CDR3 DNA: TGTGCCAGCAGTACACCGGGACAGGGTTCCTACGAGCAGTACTTC.